This T cell receptor (beta chain) was documented in a study of T cells expressing NK-cell markers. At the level of the study: It was from sorted CD3+CD56+NKG2C+, CD3+CD56+NKG2C- and CD3+CD56-NKG2C+ T cells that TCR beta repertoires came. HCMV serostatus: seven of eight sequenced donors positive, one negative.

Whole-study findings and limits: Similarly, these clonotypes led the CD3+CD56-NKG2C+ fraction as well in several donors.

With respect to this clonotype: Its antigen is unidentified.

The CDR3 contains 16 residues. The germline CDR1 and CDR2 sequences are DFQATT and SNEGSKA (reference sequence). Making the TCR beta cDNA relied on 5'RACE template switching with UMIs. TCRdb re-called the 5' RACE reads; one entry per CDR3 protein, DNA not given. This table holds roughly 380,000 distinct CDR3 sequences. The sequencing sample was made of blood T cells: a sorted CD56 or NKG2C T cell subset, CD4+ or CD8+ T cells, or bulk PBMC T cells (not recorded which). This sequence originates from a man aged 18-69 years in good health. The V and J genes are TRBV20-1 and TRBJ2-7; TCRdb picks TRBD2, but there is no DNA to check that call. This CDR3 reads CSASVGGGLGTYEQYF.